This T cell receptor (beta chain) comes out of a study of tumor and adjacent non-tumor tissue in lung cancer. In the study overall: Patients comprised about a dozen adenocarcinoma, 2 squamous cell carcinoma and 1 small cell lung cancer. Regarding the study as a whole: TCR diversity was significantly greater in tumor than normal lung tissue. Tumor TCR diversity, when higher, was linked to shorter survival.

This sample's RNA came from whole unsorted tissue. More than 3 cm separated this lung sample from the edge of the tumor. Between August and November 2014, newly diagnosed, chemotherapy-naive lung cancer patients underwent thoracic surgery in China. TCRbeta libraries were built with three rounds of nested PCR, modified from ARM-PCR. TCRdb re-called the multiplex PCR reads through MiXCR, storing one row per CDR3 protein. The sample gives 90,000 to 120,000 distinct CDR3 sequences, 65% of which show up once; approximately 18% is in the top ten. About this clonotype itself: Antigen: not known. One end of the junction varies from germline; a read error may be responsible.

This CDR3 is built from 17 residues. The germline V gene encodes CDR1 MNHEY and CDR2 SVGAGI. The sample was distant non-tumor lung tissue. This sequence joins TRBV6-5 and TRBJ2-3, with D tentatively TRBD2 (6 bases). This TCR derives from a man aged 25 to 40 with non-small cell lung cancer. The CDR3 spells CDSRKTVGLSKSDTQYF. In nucleotides, the CDR3 is TGTGACAGCAGAAAAACGGTGGGACTTTCTAAATCGGATACGCAGTATTTT.